This T cell receptor (beta chain) was retrieved from a study of T cell changes during pregnancy in multiple sclerosis. The CDR3 is 15 residues long. The ends lost 0 bases at V and 10 bases at J; junction bases unmatched: 9. Germline loops: CDR1 MNHEY, CDR2 SVGAGI. Some clones are missing from TCRdb's copy, which holds only in-frame ones; the method was immunoSEQ multiplex PCR. The sample yields under 85,000 clones, roughly 90% seen once. The sample in question was peripheral blood, obtained after pregnancy. V and J are TRBV6-5 and TRBJ2-1, with 7 bases that match TRBD2. This TCR came from a female donor in good health, enrolled as a control in a pregnancy study. In DNA, the CDR3 is TGTGCCAGCAGTTACTCGGGCGGGGGAATCGTCGAGCAGTTCTTC. It translates to CASSYSGGGIVEQFF.